One sample yielded the 8 T cell receptor beta chains listed below, sequenced in a study of cytomegalovirus exposure and HLA in healthy donors. This PCR relied on a set of 60 Vbeta primers and 13 Jbeta primers. The data were produced by immunoSEQ multiplex PCR, yet TCRdb's version contains in-frame clones alone and is incomplete. The data contain some 110,000 clones, 75% to 85% of them singletons. Sequencing was performed on PBMCs. These receptor sequences come from a man aged 30-40 years in good health and CMV-seropositive.

In nucleotides, the CDR3 is TGCGCCAGCAGTCAGTCAGGGTACACTGAAGCTTTCTTT. Translation gives CASSQSGYTEAFF. This chain joins TRBV23-1 and TRBJ1-1; D possibly corresponds to TRBD1 (5 bases). TRBV23-1 is flagged as an ORF with uncertain function. This CDR3 region has 13 residues. V lost 3 bases and J lost 3, with 8 bases in between.

As for this clone: One junction end does not reproduce the germline sequence, and a read error may be involved. DNA of the CDR3: TGTGCCGGGAAAAAGGGACTAGCCTACGATGAGCAGTTCTTC. Translation: CAGKKGLAYDEQFF. This chain links TRBV2 with TRBJ2-1, with TRBD2 matching over 9 bases. The CDR3 totals 14 residues. Per the germline V gene, CDR1 is SNHLY and CDR2 is FYNNEI.

Only a few counts were recorded for this clone. This chain joins TRBV25-1 and TRBJ1-1, with D perhaps TRBD1 (5 bases). Germline CDR1 is MGHDK and CDR2 is SYGVNS. Trimming left V 2 bases short and J 4 bases short, with 8 bases between. The CDR3 is 13 amino acids. The CDR3 region has the DNA TGTGCCAGCAGTGAACAGGGCAGCACTGAAGCTTTCTTT. Translating gives CASSEQGSTEAFF. The full variable domain, rest sourced from reference TRBV25-1 and TRBJ1-1, is EADIYQTPRYLVIGTGKKITLECSQTMGHDKMYWYQQDPGMELHLIHYSYGVNSTEKGDLSSESTVSRIRTEHFPLTLESARPSHTSQYLCASSEQGSTEAFFGQGTRLTVV.

The chain links TRBV4-2 to TRBJ2-2, with 7 bases fitting TRBD2. CDR3 length equals 14 residues. The V segment lost 3 bases and the J segment 5 bases; nucleotides outside the gene matches: 3. CDR1 and CDR2 (germline): LGHNA, YNFKEQ. As DNA, the CDR3 is TGTGCCAGCAGCCATTACGGGGGGACCGGGGAGCTGTTTTTT. Amino acids: CASSHYGGTGELFF.

The genes are TRBV5-1 and TRBJ2-3, with 12 bases fitting TRBD1. The CDR3 runs 16 residues. V was pared by 4 bases and J by 5 bases, with 8 bases of the junction left unmatched. Germline values: CDR1 SGHRS, CDR2 YFSETQ. The CDR3 here is CASSVGGQGAGDTQYF. The CDR3 DNA sequence: TGCGCCAGCAGCGTAGGGGGACAGGGGGCAGGAGATACGCAGTATTTT.

The gene calls are TRBV6-5 and TRBJ2-7; D gene unclear. The CDR3 totals 14 residues. Trimming cost V 6 bases and J 6 bases, with 18 bases left between them. From germline, CDR1 is MNHEY and CDR2 SVGAGI. In DNA, the CDR3 is TGTGCCAGCAGCACGACTGCCCCCCCTATCGAGCAGTACTTC. It yields the protein CASSTTAPPIEQYF.

This clone was detected only once. The chain links TRBV7-9 to TRBJ1-1; 9 bases agree with TRBD1. Per germline, CDR1 SEHNR and CDR2 FQNEAQ (reference sequence). The CDR3 spans 14 residues. With 5 bases clipped from V and 1 base from J, the junction kept 2 bases outside the gene matches. CDR3 in amino acids: CASSAGQGNTEAFF. The CDR3, as DNA: TGTGCCAGCAGCGCGGGACAGGGGAACACTGAAGCTTTCTTT.

The rearrangement joins TRBV5-8 to TRBJ2-1; a weak D match, TRBD1 (7 bases). Trimming pared 3 bases from V and 4 bases from J, leaving 17 bases between. Germline V gene data show CDR1 as SGHTS and CDR2 as YDEGEE. The CDR3 has 16 residues. The DNA for the CDR3 is TGTGCCAGCAGCTCCATTCAGGGGGGTTGGTACAATGAGCAGTTCTTC. Translating it yields CASSSIQGGWYNEQFF.